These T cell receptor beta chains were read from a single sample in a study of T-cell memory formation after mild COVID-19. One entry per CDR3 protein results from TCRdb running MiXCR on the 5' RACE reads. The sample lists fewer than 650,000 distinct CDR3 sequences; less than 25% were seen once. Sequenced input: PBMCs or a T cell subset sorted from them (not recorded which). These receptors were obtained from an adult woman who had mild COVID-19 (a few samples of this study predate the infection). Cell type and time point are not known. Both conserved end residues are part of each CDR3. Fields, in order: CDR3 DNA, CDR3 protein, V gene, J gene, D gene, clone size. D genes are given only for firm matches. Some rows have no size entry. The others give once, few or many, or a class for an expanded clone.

DNA: TGCAGCGTCTGGGTGGCTAGCTCCTACAATGAGCAGTTCTTC; CDR3: CSVWVASSYNEQFF; V: TRBV29-1; J: TRBJ2-1; D: -; size: -
DNA: TGTGCCTGGCTCCCTGGCGGGGCCTATTCCTACGAGCAGTACTTC; CDR3: CAWLPGGAYSYEQYF; V: TRBV30; J: TRBJ2-7; D: -; size: -
DNA: TGTGCCAGCAGCGGAATGGGACTAGCGGTAAACACCGGGGAGCTGTTTTTT; CDR3: CASSGMGLAVNTGELFF; V: TRBV12-3/TRBV12-4; J: TRBJ2-2; D: TRBD2; size: -
DNA: TGCGCCAGCAGCTACGCAGGGGGTAGCACTGAAGCTTTCTTT; CDR3: CASSYAGGSTEAFF; V: TRBV5-1; J: TRBJ1-1; D: TRBD1; size: -
DNA: TGCGCCAGCAGCGGAGGGGGCACCCGCTATGGCTACACCTTC; CDR3: CASSGGGTRYGYTF; V: TRBV5-1; J: TRBJ1-2; D: TRBD1; size: few
DNA: TGTGCCAGCAGTGCGACAGGGTGGAACACCGGGGAGCTGTTTTTT; CDR3: CASSATGWNTGELFF; V: TRBV12-3/TRBV12-4; J: TRBJ2-2; D: TRBD1; size: few
DNA: TGTGCCAGCAGCTCTGGACTAACGGTCTACGAGCAGTACTTC; CDR3: CASSSGLTVYEQYF; V: TRBV7-9; J: TRBJ2-7; D: -; size: few
DNA: TGTGCCAGCACCCAGTGGGGGGCAGATACGCAGTATTTT; CDR3: CASTQWGADTQYF; V: TRBV12-3/TRBV12-4; J: TRBJ2-3; D: -; size: few
DNA: TGTGCCATCAGTCAGGGGGCAGGCACAGATACGCAGTATTTT; CDR3: CAISQGAGTDTQYF; V: TRBV10-3; J: TRBJ2-3; D: TRBD1; size: -
DNA: TGTGCCAGCTCCGGGACTAGCGGGAGGGGCGAGCAGTACTTC; CDR3: CASSGTSGRGEQYF; V: TRBV18; J: TRBJ2-7; D: TRBD2; size: -
DNA: TGTGCCAGCAGGGGGGCGCTTGAAGCTTTCTTT; CDR3: CASRGALEAFF; V: TRBV3-1; J: TRBJ1-1; D: -; size: few
DNA: TGCAGCGTTTGGACAGACTACGACGAGCAGTACTTC; CDR3: CSVWTDYDEQYF; V: TRBV29-1; J: TRBJ2-7; D: -; size: -
DNA: TGTGCCAGCAGTCCGAGACACGGTGTCTACGAGCAGTACTTC; CDR3: CASSPRHGVYEQYF; V: TRBV12-3/TRBV12-4; J: TRBJ2-7; D: -; size: many
DNA: TGTGCCAGTAGCAAGACAGGCGCCCGCTTTGGGGCCAACGTCCTGACTTTC; CDR3: CASSKTGARFGANVLTF; V: TRBV19; J: TRBJ2-6; D: -; size: -
DNA: TGCGCCAGCAGCTTTAGGCCTGGGTCCTACGAGCAGTACTTC; CDR3: CASSFRPGSYEQYF; V: TRBV5-1; J: TRBJ2-7; D: -; size: few
DNA: TGTGCCAGCAGCTTAGCGCGTTCGGGCAGGAGCTCCTATAATTCACCCCTCCACTTT; CDR3: CASSLARSGRSSYNSPLHF; V: TRBV11-1; J: TRBJ1-6; D: -; size: -
DNA: TGCAGTGCTTATAACCGGGACAGGGAATATCAGCCCCAGCATTTT; CDR3: CSAYNRDREYQPQHF; V: TRBV20-1; J: TRBJ1-5; D: TRBD1; size: once
DNA: TGTGCCAGCAGCCCCGGACAGGGTCCGGGAGGCTACACCTTC; CDR3: CASSPGQGPGGYTF; V: TRBV3-1; J: TRBJ1-2; D: TRBD1; size: -
DNA: TGTGCCAGCGGAAAAGACGGCAGGGACGAGCAGTACTTC; CDR3: CASGKDGRDEQYF; V: TRBV12-3/TRBV12-4; J: TRBJ2-7; D: -; size: few
DNA: TGTGCCAGTAGTGTGGGACTAGCGGGAGGTTTCCAAGAGACCCAGTACTTC; CDR3: CASSVGLAGGFQETQYF; V: TRBV19; J: TRBJ2-5; D: TRBD2; size: -
DNA: TGTGCCAGCAGTTTTGGGGGCCACAATGAGCAGTTCTTC; CDR3: CASSFGGHNEQFF; V: TRBV12-3/TRBV12-4; J: TRBJ2-1; D: -; size: -
DNA: TGCAGCGTCAGTGAGGGACAGGGGAATCAACCCCAGCATTTT; CDR3: CSVSEGQGNQPQHF; V: TRBV29-1; J: TRBJ1-5; D: TRBD1; size: few
DNA: TGTGCCAGCAGCTTAACAGGGGTCACAAGATACTATGGCTACACCTTC; CDR3: CASSLTGVTRYYGYTF; V: TRBV7-8; J: TRBJ1-2; D: TRBD1; size: -
DNA: TGTGCCAGCAGCCCAGACGGGGGAAACACTGAAGCTTTCTTT; CDR3: CASSPDGGNTEAFF; V: TRBV3-1; J: TRBJ1-1; D: -; size: -
DNA: TGTGCCAGCAGCAATCCCCTGACAGGGAAGTTTGAGACCCAGTACTTC; CDR3: CASSNPLTGKFETQYF; V: TRBV7-9; J: TRBJ2-5; D: TRBD1; size: -
DNA: TGCGCCAGCAGCCAGGCCACCGGGGAGCTGTTTTTT; CDR3: CASSQATGELFF; V: TRBV4-3; J: TRBJ2-2; D: -; size: many
DNA: TGTGCCAGCAGCATGAACAGAAACACCATATATTTT; CDR3: CASSMNRNTIYF; V: TRBV7-2; J: TRBJ1-3; D: -; size: few
DNA: TGTGCCTGGAGTGTAGACCGGACTAGCGGGGTATACAATGAGCAGTTCTTC; CDR3: CAWSVDRTSGVYNEQFF; V: TRBV30; J: TRBJ2-1; D: TRBD2; size: -
DNA: TGTGCCAGCAGTTTAGCGCCTACAACTGAAGCTTTCTTT; CDR3: CASSLAPTTEAFF; V: TRBV12-3/TRBV12-4; J: TRBJ1-1; D: -; size: few
DNA: TGCAGCGTTGGTCGGGGTTCCTACGAGCAGTACTTC; CDR3: CSVGRGSYEQYF; V: TRBV29-1; J: TRBJ2-7; D: -; size: -
DNA: TGTGCCAGTAGTATAGCCGCACTGAACACTGAAGCTTTCTTT; CDR3: CASSIAALNTEAFF; V: TRBV19; J: TRBJ1-1; D: -; size: few
DNA: TGCAGCGTTGGCAGGCGCCTCGCGGACACTGAAGCTTTCTTT; CDR3: CSVGRRLADTEAFF; V: TRBV29-1; J: TRBJ1-1; D: -; size: few
DNA: TGCGCCAGCAGCTTGAACAGGGCGAGCGACGAGCAGTACTTC; CDR3: CASSLNRASDEQYF; V: TRBV5-1; J: TRBJ2-7; D: -; size: few
DNA: TGTGCCAGCAGCCCCTGGACAGAGAACACCGGGGAGCTGTTTTTT; CDR3: CASSPWTENTGELFF; V: TRBV5-6; J: TRBJ2-2; D: -; size: many
DNA: TGTGCCAGCAGCTTAAGGATAGGCGTCGACACCGGGGAGCTGTTTTTT; CDR3: CASSLRIGVDTGELFF; V: TRBV7-8; J: TRBJ2-2; D: -; size: few
DNA: TGTGCCAGCAGCCCACCTCGGAGGGGGGTCGTCAAAAACATTCAGTACTTC; CDR3: CASSPPRRGVVKNIQYF; V: TRBV7-2; J: TRBJ2-4; D: -; size: -
DNA: TGTGCCAGCAGTTATCCGGAGGACGCGGGCACTGAAGCTTTCTTT; CDR3: CASSYPEDAGTEAFF; V: TRBV6-6; J: TRBJ1-1; D: -; size: -
DNA: TGCAGTGCTAGGAGCGGGAGGCATAACACCGGGGAGCTGTTTTTT; CDR3: CSARSGRHNTGELFF; V: TRBV20-1; J: TRBJ2-2; D: TRBD2; size: few
DNA: TGTGCCACCAGTGTAGGCAGGGTCAATGAGCAGTTCTTC; CDR3: CATSVGRVNEQFF; V: TRBV24-1; J: TRBJ2-1; D: -; size: -
DNA: TGTGCCAGCAGCGTAGTCGACGGGGGCGAGCAGTTCTTC; CDR3: CASSVVDGGEQFF; V: TRBV9; J: TRBJ2-1; D: -; size: -
DNA: TGTGCCAGCAGCCCGGGGACAGACCAAGAGACCCAGTACTTC; CDR3: CASSPGTDQETQYF; V: TRBV5-4; J: TRBJ2-5; D: TRBD1; size: -
DNA: TGTGCCAGCAGCGTACAAGGACAGCCTGCGAACACTGAAGCTTTCTTT; CDR3: CASSVQGQPANTEAFF; V: TRBV7-9; J: TRBJ1-1; D: -; size: -
DNA: TGTGCCAGCAGCCGCGGGGTTTCACTAGAATATCCCGGGGAGCTGTTTTTT; CDR3: CASSRGVSLEYPGELFF; V: TRBV7-6; J: TRBJ2-2; D: -; size: -
DNA: TGCACCCCGAGGAGGACTAGCGGAAACAATGAGCAGTTCTTC; CDR3: CTPRRTSGNNEQFF; V: TRBV20-1; J: TRBJ2-1; D: TRBD2; size: few
DNA: TGTGCCAGCAGCGTAGGGCAGGGTGGTCAGCCCCAGCATTTT; CDR3: CASSVGQGGQPQHF; V: TRBV9; J: TRBJ1-5; D: -; size: -
DNA: TGTGCCAGCAGCTTAGATCTGGGGTACACCGGGGAGCTGTTTTTT; CDR3: CASSLDLGYTGELFF; V: TRBV7-7; J: TRBJ2-2; D: -; size: -
DNA: TGCAGCGTTGCCCCGGACCTTAATTCACCCCTCCACTTT; CDR3: CSVAPDLNSPLHF; V: TRBV29-1; J: TRBJ1-6; D: -; size: -